Presented here are 21 T cell receptor beta chains from one specimen sequenced in a study of control samples from healthy donors and cancer patients. Clones were read by immunoSEQ multiplex PCR, and TCRdb kept only the in-frame ones, dropping some. The sample has hundreds of thousands of clones, around 90% seen once. Sequencing was carried out using PBMCs. The source is a man between 40 and 49 years old with head and neck cancer.

The chain joins TRBV4-1 to TRBJ1-6, with D unresolved. The germline gives CDR1 MGHRA, CDR2 YSYEKL. The V and J ends lost 0 bases and 10 bases respectively, with 7 bases between them. This CDR3 contains 13 residues. The CDR3 DNA sequence: TGCGCCAGCAGCCAAGATATGCCCTCACCCCTCCACTTT. Encoded protein: CASSQDMPSPLHF.

The V gene is TRBV21-1, the J gene TRBJ2-3; the table assigns TRBD1, which was not confirmed against the DNA. TRBV21-1 is shown as a pseudogene. The CDR3 consists of 16 residues. The CDR3 nucleotides are TGTGCCAGCAGCAATACCGGGACAGGGGCAACAGATACGCAGTATTTT. This codes for CASSNTGTGATDTQYF.

This clone was picked up one time. The chain combines TRBV28 with TRBJ2-3; 12 positions agree with TRBD2. Germline V lookup: CDR1 MDHEN, CDR2 SYDVKM. The V and J ends lost 4 bases and 3 bases, in that order; junction bases with no gene match: 20. The CDR3 spans 21 residues. CDR3 sequence reads: CASSSPWETSGRGIETDTQYF. The CDR3 bases are TGTGCCAGCAGTTCCCCTTGGGAGACTAGCGGGAGAGGTATAGAAACAGATACGCAGTATTTT.

The genes are TRBV4-3 and TRBJ2-1, with D perhaps TRBD1 (6 bases). V dropped 0 bases and J dropped 9 bases, with 9 bases sitting between them. Germline V gene data show CDR1 as LGHNA and CDR2 as YSLEER. CDR3 length: 13 amino acids. The DNA for the CDR3 is TGCGCCAGCAGCCAAGACCAGGGGTTTGAGCAGTTCTTC. Its translation: CASSQDQGFEQFF.

This chain links TRBV10-3 with TRBJ2-1; D call uncertain. The V gene's germline CDR1 is ENHRY and CDR2 SYGVKD. There are 11 residues in the CDR3. The germline V and J ends were trimmed by 4 bases and 7 bases, with 5 bases remaining between them. The CDR3, as DNA: TGTGCCATCAGTGTCGCGAATGAGCAGTTCTTC. Translation: CAISVANEQFF.

The chain employs TRBV28 and TRBJ2-5, with no clear D. Germline V gives CDR1 MDHEN, CDR2 SYDVKM. The CDR3 loop spans 10 amino acids. V lost 9 bases and J 5 bases, leaving 7 bases between the germline ends. CDR3 DNA: TGTGCCAGTAGCCGGGAGACCCAGTACTTC. It translates to CASSRETQYF.

V usage is TRBV7-9 and J usage is TRBJ2-6; weak D call: TRBD2 (6 bases). This CDR3 contains 17 residues. Trimming cost V 1 base and J 0 bases, with 10 bases left between them. Germline values: CDR1 SEHNR, CDR2 FQNEAQ (reference sequence). CDR3: CASSLELGGSGANVLTF. In nucleotides, the CDR3 is TGTGCCAGCAGCTTAGAACTGGGAGGCTCTGGGGCCAACGTCCTGACTTTC.

The chain is built from TRBV5-4 and TRBJ2-7, with a weak D call TRBD2 (6 bases). Trimming stripped 4 bases from V and 5 bases from J, with 13 bases between. The germline CDR1 and CDR2 sequences are SGHNT and YYREEE (reference sequence). This CDR3 spans 13 amino acids. CDR3 sequence reads: CASSLTSYHEQYF. The CDR3, as DNA: TGTGCCAGCAGCCTGACTAGTTATCACGAGCAGTACTTC.

The V call is TRBV5-4, the J call TRBJ2-2; 8 bases line up with TRBD1. Per the germline V gene, CDR1 is SGHNT and CDR2 is YYREEE (reference sequence). There are 14 residues in the CDR3. After removal of 3 bases from V and 6 bases from J, the junction contained 4 bases not matched to a gene. The CDR3 coding sequence is TGTGCCAGCAGCTCGGTGGACAGGGCCGGGGAGCTGTTTTTT. Translated, it gives CASSSVDRAGELFF.

The V call is TRBV13, the J call TRBJ2-3; the match to TRBD2 covers 12 bases. Germline values: CDR1 PRHDT, CDR2 FYEKMQ (reference sequence). The V gene end was trimmed by 5 bases and the J gene end by 1 base; junction bases not matched to a gene: 4. CDR3 size: 16 residues. The CDR3 reads CASSMLAGGRTDTQYF. CDR3 sequence (DNA): TGTGCCAGCAGCATGCTAGCGGGGGGGCGCACAGATACGCAGTATTTT.

The chain combines TRBV19 with TRBJ2-3, with D perhaps TRBD1 (6 bases). Germline CDR1 and CDR2: LNHDA and SQIVND (reference sequence). Trimming left V 7 bases short and J 9 bases short, with 11 bases between. The CDR3 totals 11 residues. CDR3 amino acids: CASNQGSTQYF. The CDR3, as DNA: TGTGCCAGTAACCAGGGGTCAACGCAGTATTTT.

The chain couples TRBV30 to TRBJ1-6; unclear D gene. The ends were cut back, 3 bases at V and 1 base at J, with 7 bases in the middle. Germline V gene data show CDR1 as GTSNPN and CDR2 as SVGIG (reference sequence). The length of the CDR3 is 14 residues. For the CDR3, the DNA is TGTGCCTGGAGATTGAGTTCCTATAATTCACCCCTCCACTTT. The encoded protein is CAWRLSSYNSPLHF.

CDR3 nucleotides: TGTGCCAGCAGCTTACGACCGGGAGGGCCAGATACGCAGTATTTT. Amino acids: CASSLRPGGPDTQYF. This chain uses TRBV7-3 with TRBJ2-3, with 8 bases lining up with TRBD2. V lost 2 bases and J lost 4; bases outside the gene matches: 5. The germline V gene encodes CDR1 SGHTA and CDR2 FQGTGA. The CDR3 spans 15 residues.

This chain connects TRBV24-1 to TRBJ2-3, with D uncertain. The CDR3 extends over 13 amino acids. V dropped 6 bases and J dropped 6 bases, with 12 bases sitting between them. Per germline, CDR1 KGHDR and CDR2 SFDVKD. The CDR3 sequence: CATSPPSPDTQYF. The CDR3 DNA reads TGTGCCACCAGTCCCCCTAGTCCGGATACGCAGTATTTT.

V is TRBV19 and J is TRBJ2-1; 11 nucleotides line up with TRBD2. Per the germline V gene, CDR1 is LNHDA and CDR2 is SQIVND (reference sequence). V shed 3 bases and J 2 bases; nucleotides not matched to a gene: 9. The CDR3 is made up of 18 amino acids. As DNA, the CDR3 is TGTGCCAGTAGTATCGTAGCGGGGGGGATTGGAACCTACAATGAGCAGTTCTTC. It translates to CASSIVAGGIGTYNEQFF.

The chain employs TRBV6-2 or TRBV6-3 and TRBJ2-7, with D tentatively TRBD1 (6 bases). This CDR3 spans 16 amino acids. V shed 5 bases and J shed 2 bases, with 19 bases lying between them. The germline CDR1 and CDR2 sequences are MNHEY and SVGEGT. The CDR3 here is CASSARDATGTYEQYF. The CDR3 DNA sequence: TGTGCCAGCAGTGCCAGGGATGCGACAGGTACCTACGAGCAGTACTTC.

This chain uses TRBV28 with TRBJ1-6; a possible D gene is TRBD1 (5 bases). V was shortened by 1 base and J by 5 bases, with 9 bases between the two germline ends. The length of the CDR3 is 15 residues. Germline CDR1 and CDR2: MDHEN and SYDVKM. CDR3 nucleotides: TGTGCCAGCAGTTTATTGGAAGGGGATAATTCACCCCTCCACTTT. This gives the protein CASSLLEGDNSPLHF.

The CDR3 DNA is TGTGCCAGCAGCGTAGTTTTGCGGGGGGTCCCAGATACGCAGTATTTT. It is translated as CASSVVLRGVPDTQYF. The chain has TRBV9 and TRBJ2-3; 8 nucleotides match TRBD2. CDR1 and CDR2 (germline): SGDLS, YYNGEE. The V and J ends lost 0 bases and 4 bases, in that order; junction bases with no gene match: 7. The CDR3 consists of 16 residues. Full variable domain (missing parts from reference TRBV9 and TRBJ2-3): DSGVTQTPKHLITATGQRVTLRCSPRSGDLSVYWYQQSLDQGLQFLIQYYNGEERAKGNILERFSAQQFPDLHSELNLSSLELGDSALYFCASSVVLRGVPDTQYFGPGTRLTVL.

This chain uses TRBV7-9 with TRBJ2-7; the D call may be TRBD1 or TRBD2 (5 bases each). CDR1 SEHNR and CDR2 FQNEAQ come from the germline V gene (reference sequence). V gave up 4 bases and J gave up 2 bases, with 15 bases separating them. This CDR3 has 15 residues. DNA of the CDR3: TGTGCCAGCAGCTCGTTCGGACGAGGGGCCTACGAGCAGTACTTC. It is translated as CASSSFGRGAYEQYF.

The chain joins TRBV28 to TRBJ1-1, with D unclear. The CDR3 sequence is 15 residues long. Germline CDR1 reads MDHEN; CDR2 reads SYDVKM. Between the trimmed V and J ends, which lost 3 bases and 4 bases, there was a span of 15 bases. CDR3 in DNA: TGTGCCAGCAGTTTTAGGGTAAGCGGTATCACTGAAGCTTTCTTT. It codes for CASSFRVSGITEAFF.

The V gene is TRBV7-2, the J gene TRBJ2-3; no clear D gene. The V gene's germline CDR1 is SGHTA and CDR2 FQGNSA. The CDR3 extends over 15 amino acids. The V gene lost 5 bases and the J gene lost 2 bases, with 14 bases spanning the gap. The CDR3 DNA reads TGTGCCAGCAGCCCATTCCCCAGGAACACAGATACGCAGTATTTT. It codes for CASSPFPRNTDTQYF.